A selection of T cell receptor beta chains follows, all from one sample in a study of shared clonotypes between healthy human individuals. Clones were read by immunoSEQ multiplex PCR, and TCRdb kept only the in-frame ones, dropping some. The table has 150,000 to 200,000 clones, approximately 61% seen once. The sequencing input was memory CD4+ T cells sorted from blood. The receptors come from a man aged 25-45 years in good health. The CDR3 runs from the conserved cysteine through the conserved F or W. Each record gives: V gene, J gene, D gene, clone size, CDR3 protein, CDR3 DNA. D genes are given only for firm matches. The size field is filled for only some rows; it gives once, few, many or a size class.

V gene: TRBV7-9; J gene: TRBJ2-5; D gene: TRBD2; clone size: -; CDR3 protein: CASSLQKTSGKETQYF; CDR3 DNA: TGTGCCAGCAGCTTACAGAAAACTAGCGGCAAAGAGACCCAGTACTTC
V gene: TRBV19; J gene: TRBJ1-5; D gene: -; clone size: few; CDR3 protein: CASSTRDGRNQPQHF; CDR3 DNA: TGTGCCAGTAGTACAAGGGATGGTCGGAATCAGCCCCAGCATTTT
V gene: TRBV9; J gene: TRBJ2-2; D gene: -; clone size: -; CDR3 protein: CASNLVGGGELFF; CDR3 DNA: TGTGCCAGCAACCTAGTGGGAGGAGGGGAGCTGTTTTTT
V gene: TRBV30; J gene: TRBJ2-3; D gene: -; clone size: many; CDR3 protein: CAWSGGGTDTQYF; CDR3 DNA: TGTGCCTGGAGTGGAGGCGGCACAGATACGCAGTATTTT
V gene: TRBV5-1; J gene: TRBJ2-2; D gene: -; clone size: once; CDR3 protein: CASSPLTVSGELFF; CDR3 DNA: TGCGCCAGCAGCCCCTTGACCGTTTCCGGGGAGCTGTTTTTT
V gene: TRBV9; J gene: TRBJ2-3; D gene: -; clone size: -; CDR3 protein: CASSFRLEADTQYF; CDR3 DNA: TGTGCCAGCAGCTTTAGACTAGAAGCAGATACGCAGTATTTT
V gene: TRBV2; J gene: TRBJ2-5; D gene: TRBD1; clone size: -; CDR3 protein: CAREGQGQETQYF; CDR3 DNA: TGTGCCAGGGAAGGACAGGGTCAAGAGACCCAGTACTTC
V gene: TRBV7-8; J gene: TRBJ2-1; D gene: TRBD2; clone size: -; CDR3 protein: CASSPPLREGPNEQFF; CDR3 DNA: TGTGCCAGCAGCCCACCGTTGAGGGAGGGCCCCAATGAGCAGTTCTTC
V gene: TRBV19; J gene: TRBJ1-2; D gene: TRBD1; clone size: -; CDR3 protein: CASTPRTGRGYTF; CDR3 DNA: TGTGCCAGTACCCCTCGGACAGGACGAGGCTACACCTTC
V gene: TRBV7-9; J gene: TRBJ2-7; D gene: TRBD1; clone size: -; CDR3 protein: CASSPGTATPYEQYF; CDR3 DNA: TGTGCCAGCAGCCCCGGGACAGCCACTCCCTACGAGCAGTACTTC
V gene: TRBV30; J gene: TRBJ2-1; D gene: -; clone size: -; CDR3 protein: CAWSVSTISQFF; CDR3 DNA: TGTGCCTGGAGTGTGTCGACAATTTCTCAGTTCTTC
V gene: TRBV6-1; J gene: TRBJ2-1; D gene: -; clone size: few; CDR3 protein: CASSEYGGLSSYNEQFF; CDR3 DNA: TGTGCCAGCAGTGAATATGGGGGACTTAGCTCCTACAATGAGCAGTTCTTC
V gene: TRBV13; J gene: TRBJ2-7; D gene: TRBD2; clone size: -; CDR3 protein: CASSLLSGGYEQYF; CDR3 DNA: TGTGCCAGCAGCTTACTTAGCGGGGGCTACGAGCAGTACTTC
V gene: TRBV2; J gene: TRBJ1-3; D gene: -; clone size: -; CDR3 protein: CASSVGSASGNTIYF; CDR3 DNA: TGTGCCAGCAGTGTGGGGTCAGCCTCTGGAAACACCATATATTTT
V gene: TRBV6-4; J gene: TRBJ1-2; D gene: TRBD1; clone size: -; CDR3 protein: CASSLGPGTAYGYTF; CDR3 DNA: TGTGCCAGCAGCTTAGGACCCGGGACAGCCTATGGCTACACCTTC
V gene: TRBV2; J gene: TRBJ1-2; D gene: -; clone size: -; CDR3 protein: CASSELGDSVGYGYTF; CDR3 DNA: TGTGCCAGCAGTGAATTGGGGGACTCGGTCGGCTATGGCTACACCTTC
V gene: TRBV5-1; J gene: TRBJ2-5; D gene: TRBD1; clone size: few; CDR3 protein: CASRKGQGETQYF; CDR3 DNA: TGCGCCAGCCGGAAGGGACAGGGAGAGACCCAGTACTTC
V gene: TRBV5-1; J gene: TRBJ2-1; D gene: TRBD2; clone size: -; CDR3 protein: CASRRELSYNEQFF; CDR3 DNA: TGCGCCAGCAGGCGGGAGTTGTCCTACAATGAGCAGTTCTTC
V gene: TRBV18; J gene: TRBJ2-2; D gene: -; clone size: -; CDR3 protein: CASSPGLVYSNTGELFF; CDR3 DNA: TGTGCCAGCTCACCGGGACTTGTATACTCCAACACCGGGGAGCTGTTTTTT
V gene: TRBV7-9; J gene: TRBJ1-2; D gene: -; clone size: -; CDR3 protein: CASSPGWGVDYGYTF; CDR3 DNA: TGTGCCAGCAGCCCAGGTTGGGGTGTCGACTATGGCTACACCTTC
V gene: TRBV9; J gene: TRBJ2-1; D gene: TRBD2; clone size: -; CDR3 protein: CASSVSPSGSPEQFF; CDR3 DNA: TGTGCCAGCAGCGTAAGTCCTAGCGGGAGCCCTGAGCAGTTCTTC
V gene: TRBV6-1; J gene: TRBJ2-1; D gene: TRBD2; clone size: -; CDR3 protein: CASSMVAGAWNEQFF; CDR3 DNA: TGTGCCAGCAGTATGGTGGCGGGAGCATGGAATGAGCAGTTCTTC
V gene: TRBV6-6; J gene: TRBJ1-1; D gene: -; clone size: -; CDR3 protein: CASSYGGMNTEAFF; CDR3 DNA: TGTGCCAGCAGTTACGGGGGCATGAACACTGAAGCTTTCTTT
V gene: TRBV5-4; J gene: TRBJ2-7; D gene: TRBD2; clone size: -; CDR3 protein: CASSPRTSGVTYEQYF; CDR3 DNA: TGTGCCAGCAGCCCACGGACTAGCGGGGTAACCTACGAGCAGTACTTC
V gene: TRBV27; J gene: TRBJ1-1; D gene: -; clone size: -; CDR3 protein: CASSISGFRRENTEAFF; CDR3 DNA: TGTGCCAGCAGTATATCCGGCTTCCGGCGAGAGAACACTGAAGCTTTCTTT
V gene: TRBV11-1; J gene: TRBJ2-1; D gene: TRBD2; clone size: -; CDR3 protein: CASSATSWRANEQFF; CDR3 DNA: TGTGCCAGCAGCGCGACTAGCTGGAGGGCCAATGAGCAGTTCTTC
V gene: TRBV18; J gene: TRBJ2-5; D gene: TRBD1; clone size: -; CDR3 protein: CASSPGQGRETQYF; CDR3 DNA: TGTGCCAGCTCACCGGGACAGGGGCGAGAGACCCAGTACTTC
V gene: TRBV11-2; J gene: TRBJ2-3; D gene: -; clone size: -; CDR3 protein: CASSFGLLPLDTQYF; CDR3 DNA: TGTGCCAGCAGCTTCGGACTCCTACCACTGGATACGCAGTATTTT
V gene: TRBV6-5; J gene: TRBJ2-5; D gene: TRBD1; clone size: -; CDR3 protein: CASSPQGAEETQYF; CDR3 DNA: TGTGCCAGCAGTCCACAGGGGGCGGAGGAGACCCAGTACTTC
V gene: TRBV18; J gene: TRBJ1-5; D gene: -; clone size: few; CDR3 protein: CASSPGSNQPQHF; CDR3 DNA: TGTGCCAGCTCACCAGGGAGCAATCAGCCCCAGCATTTT
V gene: TRBV11-2; J gene: TRBJ2-1; D gene: -; clone size: once; CDR3 protein: CASSSLGVRNEQFF; CDR3 DNA: TGTGCCAGCAGCTCTCTGGGAGTCAGGAATGAGCAGTTCTTC
V gene: TRBV14; J gene: TRBJ2-1; D gene: -; clone size: -; CDR3 protein: CASSRGNYNEQFF; CDR3 DNA: TGTGCCAGCAGCCGCGGGAATTACAATGAGCAGTTCTTC
V gene: TRBV7-2; J gene: TRBJ2-1; D gene: TRBD2; clone size: few; CDR3 protein: CASSSRGVLAGVIHNEQFF; CDR3 DNA: TGTGCCAGCAGCTCCCGGGGGGTCCTAGCGGGAGTGATCCACAATGAGCAGTTCTTC
V gene: TRBV6-1; J gene: TRBJ1-1; D gene: -; clone size: -; CDR3 protein: CASSAFQGHTEAFF; CDR3 DNA: TGTGCCAGCAGTGCGTTTCAGGGACACACTGAAGCTTTCTTT
V gene: TRBV10-3; J gene: TRBJ2-7; D gene: TRBD2; clone size: medium-sized; CDR3 protein: CAISLAGTSGSYEQYF; CDR3 DNA: TGTGCCATCAGCTTAGCCGGGACTAGCGGGAGTTACGAGCAGTACTTC
V gene: TRBV10-3; J gene: TRBJ1-4; D gene: TRBD1; clone size: few; CDR3 protein: CAIRGQGAEKLFF; CDR3 DNA: TGTGCCATCAGAGGACAGGGGGCTGAAAAACTGTTTTTT
V gene: TRBV20-1; J gene: TRBJ2-7; D gene: -; clone size: -; CDR3 protein: CSAWTGEQYF; CDR3 DNA: TGCAGTGCTTGGACCGGCGAGCAGTACTTC